One T cell receptor beta chain is described in this entry. Its antigen remains unidentified. Data came from immunoSEQ multiplex PCR; TCRdb stores just in-frame clones and leaves some out. The sample has about 34,000 clones, around 80% seen once; the top ten hold 6.5% to 7.5%. Germline CDR1 is SQVTM and CDR2 is ANQGSEA. Trimming left V 7 bases short and J 5 bases short, with 14 bases between. The CDR3 is 12 amino acids. The record originates from a study of vaccination effects on CD4 cells after COVID-19. On roughly day 10 of culture, CD4+ T cells were separated out. PCR-confirmed SARS-CoV-2 infection occurred in the person between March and December 2020. The vaccine given was either BNT162b2 or mRNA-1273, in two doses.

This TCR came from a human donor who had a prior SARS-CoV-2 infection. The chain is built from TRBV29-1 and TRBJ2-5; weak D call: TRBD2 (5 bases). This specimen was CD4+ T cells from PBMCs cultured without peptide, taken after COVID-19 vaccination. The CDR3 nucleotides are TGCAGCGCCGAGTTAAGAGGGGAGACCCAGTACTTC. Residues: CSAELRGETQYF.